These T cell receptor beta chains were read from a single sample in a study of cytomegalovirus exposure and HLA in healthy donors. TCRdb keeps only in-frame clones here, not all; method: immunoSEQ multiplex PCR. The table lists under 110,000 clones, 75% of them singletons. Material: PBMCs. These receptors came from a man over 45 in good health and CMV-seronegative. The CDR3 runs from the conserved cysteine through the conserved F or W. A D gene is named only where the DNA matches it firmly. Some rows mark clone size as missing; the rest say once, few, many or name a class of expanded clone.

>TRBJ2-3|TRBV19|-|-
TGTGCCAGTAGTGAGGTCCAGGGGGATACGCAGTATTTT
CASSEVQGDTQYF
>TRBJ2-5|TRBV5-1|TRBD2|-
TGCGCCAGCAGCTTCCCCGGGAGGGCTTACATGGGATCTCAAGAGACCCAGTACTTC
CASSFPGRAYMGSQETQYF
>TRBJ1-6|TRBV6-1|TRBD1|once
TGTGCCAGCAGTGAGTTAAGGGGGCGAAATTCACCCCTCCACTTT
CASSELRGRNSPLHF
>TRBJ2-2|TRBV6-5|-|-
TGTGCCAGCAGTAGGGCCAGGGTGAACACCGGGGAGCTGTTTTTT
CASSRARVNTGELFF
>TRBJ2-3|TRBV28|-|-
TGTGCCAGCAGTTCCGCTTCGAGTAGCGAATCTTCCACAGATACGCAGTATTTT
CASSSASSSESSTDTQYF
>TRBJ1-1|TRBV13|-|-
TGTGCCAGCAGCCGGGCCTGGGGGCCCACTGAAGCTTTCTTT
CASSRAWGPTEAFF
>TRBJ1-6|TRBV28|-|-
TGTGCCAGCCGCATCTATTCGTCCCTCCACTTT
CASRIYSSLHF
>TRBJ1-2|TRBV6-7|-|-
TGTGCCAGCAAGCTCCATACAGCAAACTATGGCTACACCTTC
CASKLHTANYGYTF
>TRBJ2-3|TRBV5-1|-|once
TGCGCCAGCAGCCTTAGACTAGGGTCAGATACGCAGTATTTT
CASSLRLGSDTQYF
>TRBJ2-2|TRBV5-1|-|-
TGCGCCAGCAGCTTACCAGGGTCCAGCGGGGAGCTGTTTTTT
CASSLPGSSGELFF
>TRBJ2-4|TRBV6-4|-|-
TGTGCCAGCATCCCGGAGACCTTAGCCAAAAACATTCAGTACTTC
CASIPETLAKNIQYF
>TRBJ2-5|TRBV4-1|-|-
TGCGCCAGCAGCCAGGGGACTGGCGAGACCCAGTACTTC
CASSQGTGETQYF
>TRBJ1-1|TRBV10-3|TRBD1|-
TGTGCCATCAGTGGGACAGGGAACACTGAAGCTTTCTTT
CAISGTGNTEAFF
>TRBJ2-3|TRBV7-3|TRBD2|few
TGTGCCAGCAGCCGACTAGCGGGAGACACAGATACGCAGTATTTT
CASSRLAGDTDTQYF
>TRBJ1-5|TRBV11-2|TRBD1|-
TGTGCCAGCAGCTTCGGGACAGGGGGAAATCAGCCCCAGCATTTT
CASSFGTGGNQPQHF
>TRBJ2-1|TRBV7-7|-|-
TGTGCCAGCAGCTCCGGTGCGAGCTCCTACAATGAGCAGTTCTTC
CASSSGASSYNEQFF
>TRBJ2-5|TRBV7-2|TRBD2|few
TGTGCCAGCAGCTTTAGCGGGGGCTATCAAGAGACCCAGTACTTC
CASSFSGGYQETQYF
>TRBJ1-2|TRBV28|-|-
TGTGCCAGCAGACCGGGGGGCGGGGCTCCTTATGGCTACACCTTC
CASRPGGGAPYGYTF
>TRBJ2-5|TRBV2|TRBD1|-
TGTGCCAGCAGTATGACAGGGGGACAAGAGACCCAGTACTTC
CASSMTGGQETQYF
>TRBJ1-1|TRBV2|-|-
TGTGCCAGCAGCCCTAATTCGGTTGGCACTGAAGCTTTCTTT
CASSPNSVGTEAFF
>TRBJ2-2|TRBV11-2|TRBD2|-
TGTGCCAGTGCTAGCGGGACGAACACCGGGGAGCTGTTTTTT
CASASGTNTGELFF
>TRBJ2-1|TRBV19|TRBD2|-
TGTGCCAGTACCGGGACTAGCGGGTCCTACAATGAGCAGTTCTTC
CASTGTSGSYNEQFF
>TRBJ2-7|TRBV2|-|-
TGTGCCAGCAGAGGGGGGATCGCGGGGGCCTACGAGCAGTACTTC
CASRGGIAGAYEQYF
>TRBJ1-2|TRBV7-9|TRBD1|few
TGTGCCAGCAGCTTAACGGGACAGGCCCCACCCTTC
CASSLTGQAPPF
>TRBJ2-3|TRBV7-6|-|-
TGTGCCAGCAGCCCGCGAGAAGAGGATACGCAGTATTTT
CASSPREEDTQYF
>TRBJ2-4|TRBV28|-|-
TGTGCCAGCAGTTTAGTAGCGAGCAAAAACATTCAGTACTTC
CASSLVASKNIQYF
>TRBJ2-1|TRBV9|TRBD2|once
TGTGCCAGCAGCCCCGTGGCTAGCGGGGGGCTATCCTACAATGAGCAGTTCTTC
CASSPVASGGLSYNEQFF
>TRBJ2-3|TRBV27|TRBD1|-
TGTGCCAGCAGTGGACAGGGCACAGATACGCAGTATTTT
CASSGQGTDTQYF
>TRBJ1-1|TRBV7-9|-|few
TGTGCCGGAGCGGTGGGGGCAGTGGACACTGAAGCTTTCTTT
CAGAVGAVDTEAFF
>TRBJ2-1|TRBV11-2|TRBD2|-
TGTGCCAGCAGGACGCTCGGGGCGGGAGATAATGAGCAGTTCTTC
CASRTLGAGDNEQFF
>TRBJ1-2|TRBV6-1|-|-
TGTGCCAGCAGTGAATCCCTAATCCTAAACTATGGCTACACCTTC
CASSESLILNYGYTF
>TRBJ2-5|TRBV19|TRBD1|-
TGTGCCAGTAACCCGGGACAGGGGTACCAAGAGACCCAGTACTTC
CASNPGQGYQETQYF
>TRBJ2-3|TRBV4-2|TRBD2|few
TGTGCCAGCAGCCACCTACTAGCGGGGGGGGGTACGCAGTATTTT
CASSHLLAGGGTQYF
>TRBJ2-7|TRBV6-6|-|few
TGTGCCAGCAGCCAGAGGTACGAGCAGTACTTC
CASSQRYEQYF
>TRBJ1-3|TRBV28|-|-
TGTGCCAGCAGTTTGCTAAACTCTGGAAACACCATATATTTT
CASSLLNSGNTIYF
>TRBJ2-3|TRBV11-2|-|once
TGTGCCAGCAGCCTCATCTTCTCGAGCGCAGATACGCAGTATTTT
CASSLIFSSADTQYF
>TRBJ1-4|TRBV6-6|-|-
TGTGCCAGCATGCCTAAGGGGGAAAAACTGTTTTTT
CASMPKGEKLFF
>TRBJ1-5|TRBV7-2|-|-
TGTGCCAGCAGCCCTCTGGCCGGGGGGAGGCGGAGCAATCAGCCCCAGCATTTT
CASSPLAGGRRSNQPQHF
>TRBJ1-5|TRBV10-3|TRBD1|few
TGTGCCATGTCCCGGGACAGGGATCAGCCCCAGCATTTT
CAMSRDRDQPQHF
>TRBJ2-1|TRBV7-3|TRBD2|-
TGTGCCAGCAGTTCGGGGGGTGAGCAGTTCTTC
CASSSGGEQFF
>TRBJ2-7|TRBV7-9|-|-
TGTGCCAGCAGCCCCCGGGAGACAGGGATGTATCACGAGCAGTACTTC
CASSPRETGMYHEQYF
>TRBJ2-7|TRBV6-1|-|few
TGTGCCAGCAGTGAAAAGTGGCAAGTCACCTACGAGCAGTACTTC
CASSEKWQVTYEQYF
>TRBJ2-6|TRBV11-1|-|-
TGTGCCAGCAGCCGGACGGGAAGCTCTGGGGCCAACGTCCTGACTTTC
CASSRTGSSGANVLTF
>TRBJ1-2|TRBV5-1|TRBD1|-
TGCGCCAGCAGGGAGACAGGGTCGGGTGGCTACACCTTC
CASRETGSGGYTF
>TRBJ1-6|TRBV4-1|TRBD1|-
TGCGCCAGCAGCCAAACGCAGGGGGCTAATTCACCCCTCCACTTT
CASSQTQGANSPLHF
>TRBJ2-7|TRBV25-1|TRBD1|-
TGTGCCAGCAGTGAATCTCTCGGGACAGGGGTTAGCGAGCAGTACTTC
CASSESLGTGVSEQYF
>TRBJ1-6|TRBV5-1|TRBD1|-
TGCGCCAGCAGCTCGGAAGGACAGGGGAATTCACCCCTCCACTTT
CASSSEGQGNSPLHF
>TRBJ1-1|TRBV14|-|-
TGTGCCAGCAGCCAAGCGGTGAACACTGAAGCTTTCTTT
CASSQAVNTEAFF
>TRBJ1-2|TRBV30|-|-
TGTGCCCGGGAAGGATTCGACAACTATGGCTACACCTTC
CAREGFDNYGYTF
>TRBJ2-7|TRBV10-1|-|-
TGCGCCAAGATAACGGGACATATCACCTACGAGCAGTACTTC
CAKITGHITYEQYF
>TRBJ1-1|TRBV7-9|TRBD1|few
TGTGCCAGCAGCCTGGGACAGGGGGCAACGAACACTGAAGCTTTCTTT
CASSLGQGATNTEAFF
>TRBJ2-1|TRBV6-1|-|-
TGTGCCAGCAGTGAGGAGGGCTTGAGGGCCATCGAGCAGTTCTTC
CASSEEGLRAIEQFF
>TRBJ1-4|TRBV5-5|-|-
TGTGCCAGCAGCTTGGCTAGTCGAAACGAAAAACTGTTTTTT
CASSLASRNEKLFF
>TRBJ2-6|TRBV13|-|-
TGTGCCCAAAGGGGGTCTGGGGCCAACGTCCTGACTTTC
CAQRGSGANVLTF
>TRBJ2-1|TRBV5-4|-|-
TGTGCCAGCAGCCAGCGGGCCGGGAATGAGCAGTTCTTC
CASSQRAGNEQFF
>TRBJ1-4|TRBV6-5|-|-
TGTGCCAGCAGTTCCGGGGCTAATGAAAAACTGTTTTTT
CASSSGANEKLFF
>TRBJ2-5|TRBV2|-|-
TGTGCCAGCAGTGATGAGAGAGAGACCCAGTACTTC
CASSDERETQYF